These 2 T cell receptor beta chains originate from one sample sequenced in a study of blood T cell repertoires in COVID-19. Method: immunoSEQ multiplex PCR; TCRdb's copy keeps in-frame clones and lacks some. The sample holds 200,000 to 250,000 clones, about 86% seen once. Sequencing was done on a sample of PBMCs or T cells enriched from blood (not recorded which). The source is a woman aged 50 to 60 with acute COVID-19.

This rearrangement joins TRBV6-6 to TRBJ1-3; 8 nucleotides agree with TRBD1. The V gene end was trimmed by 6 bases and the J gene end by 1 base; junction bases not matched to a gene: 5. Germline V lookup: CDR1 MNHNY, CDR2 SVGAGI (reference sequence). This CDR3 is built from 15 residues. The CDR3 region is CASSQTGESGNTIYF. CDR3 sequence (DNA): TGTGCCAGCAGCCAGACAGGGGAGTCTGGAAACACCATATATTTT.

This clone was picked up one time. The chain couples TRBV6-5 to TRBJ2-1, with D perhaps matching TRBD2 (6 bases). The CDR3 runs to 14 residues. The ends were cut back, 7 bases at V and 0 bases at J, with 10 bases in the middle. Germline V gene sequence: CDR1 MNHEY, CDR2 SVGAGI. CDR3 in DNA: TGTGCCAGCATGGAGACTAGCTCCTACAATGAGCAGTTCTTC. As protein: CASMETSSYNEQFF.